Each of the 20 T cell receptor beta chains below was sequenced from the same sample in a study of Siglec-9 on CD8 T cells in melanoma. Assay used: immunoSEQ multiplex PCR; TCRdb lists only in-frame clones, some missing. The table includes more than 25,000 clones, around three quarters detected once. The source material was Siglec-9- CD8+ T cells sorted from blood. These receptors came from a human donor in good health.

V gene TRBV19 combines with J gene TRBJ1-5; D unresolved. The CDR3 has 16 amino acids. Germline CDR1 LNHDA, CDR2 SQIVND (reference sequence). Trimming took 4 bases from V and 6 from J, leaving 19 bases between them. CDR3 residues: CASSTPRRWEGQPQHF. Here the CDR3 DNA reads TGTGCCAGTAGTACTCCACGGCGCTGGGAGGGTCAGCCCCAGCATTTT. The whole variable domain, remainder taken from reference TRBV19 and TRBJ1-5, is DGGITQSPKYLFRKEGQNVTLSCEQNLNHDAMYWYRQDPGQGLRLIYYSQIVNDFQKGDIAEGYSVSREKKESFPLTVTSAQKNPTAFYLCASSTPRRWEGQPQHFGDGTRLSIL.

The V and J genes are TRBV6-1 and TRBJ1-2; perhaps TRBD1 as D (5 bases). CDR3 length: 10 residues. CDR1 is MNHNS, CDR2 SASEGT, per germline. The CDR3 reads CGVGGGGYTF. The CDR3, as DNA: TGTGGAGTGGGGGGTGGTGGCTACACCTTC.

The V call is TRBV25-1, the J call TRBJ2-2; 10 bases map to TRBD2. CDR1 and CDR2 (germline): MGHDK, SYGVNS. This CDR3 contains 18 residues. After removal of 2 bases from V and 0 bases from J, the junction contained 6 bases not matched to a gene. The CDR3 reads CASSEDISGRTNTGELFF. CDR3 sequence (DNA): TGTGCCAGCAGTGAAGATATTAGCGGGAGGACGAACACCGGGGAGCTGTTTTTT.

The count of this clone is one. The V and J genes are TRBV13 and TRBJ2-5; D is undetermined. The CDR3 is 12 residues long. The V and J ends lost 5 bases and 3 bases respectively, with 7 bases between them. Germline V gives CDR1 PRHDT, CDR2 FYEKMQ (reference sequence). The CDR3: CASSPRKETQYF. CDR3 in DNA: TGTGCCAGCAGCCCCCGTAAAGAGACCCAGTACTTC.

The V and J genes are TRBV4-1 and TRBJ2-7; perhaps TRBD1 as D (6 bases). This CDR3 has 15 amino acids. Trimming left V 3 bases short and J 0 bases short, with 12 bases between. Germline CDR1 MGHRA, CDR2 YSYEKL. The CDR3, as DNA: TGCGCCAGCAGCCAGGGGCCAGGGGCCTCCTACGAGCAGTACTTC. Translating it yields CASSQGPGASYEQYF.

The chain links TRBV5-1 to TRBJ2-5; maybe TRBD2 (5 bases). This CDR3 comprises 15 residues. V was trimmed by 1 base and J by 0 bases, leaving 10 bases between them. Per the germline V gene, CDR1 is SGHRS and CDR2 is YFSETQ. CDR3: CASSLNSGYQETQYF. DNA of the CDR3: TGCGCCAGCAGCTTGAACTCGGGGTACCAAGAGACCCAGTACTTC.

This clone was picked up a small number of times. V is TRBV7-9 and J is TRBJ1-1; 7 bases are a match to TRBD1. CDR1 SEHNR and CDR2 FQNEAQ come from the germline V gene (reference sequence). V shed 5 bases, J shed 4 bases, and the junction held 7 bases outside the gene matches. The CDR3 covers 14 residues. The CDR3 sequence: CASSPVSGGTEAFF. The CDR3 DNA sequence: TGTGCCAGCAGCCCCGTCTCAGGGGGCACTGAAGCTTTCTTT.

The chain employs TRBV28 and TRBJ2-2; D gene uncertain. Between the trimmed V and J ends, which lost 5 bases and 5 bases, there was a span of 15 bases. Looked up from germline, CDR1 is MDHEN and CDR2 is SYDVKM. The CDR3 has 15 residues. CDR3 coding DNA: TGTGCCAGCAGTCTCCGAGGCCCTCGAACCGGGGAGCTGTTTTTT. Amino acids: CASSLRGPRTGELFF.

The chain couples TRBV7-9 to TRBJ2-5, with D tentatively TRBD2 (5 bases). This CDR3 is 13 amino acids long. The germline gives CDR1 SEHNR, CDR2 FQNEAQ (reference sequence). Trimming took 4 bases from V and 4 from J, leaving 10 bases between them. For the CDR3, the DNA is TGTGCCAGCAGCTCCGGACTTGGAGAGACCCAGTACTTC. Amino acids: CASSSGLGETQYF.

This chain uses TRBV2 with TRBJ2-5; possibly TRBD1 or TRBD2 for D (5 bases each). The length of the CDR3 is 19 residues. The germline V gene has CDR1 SNHLY and CDR2 FYNNEI. Trimming removed 4 bases from V and 2 bases from J, with 26 bases in between. The CDR3 reads CASSVPVFAGTVGQETQYF. The CDR3 DNA reads as TGTGCCAGCAGTGTGCCGGTATTCGCAGGGACGGTAGGGCAAGAGACCCAGTACTTC.

The genes are TRBV10-2 and TRBJ2-7; 8 nucleotides align to TRBD1. Trimming at V came to 1 base and at J to 5 bases, leaving 4 bases not matched to a gene. Germline values: CDR1 WSHSY, CDR2 SAAADI. The CDR3 contains 14 residues. The CDR3 reads CASSEWTGKNEQYF. Written as DNA, the CDR3 is TGCGCCAGCAGTGAGTGGACAGGGAAAAACGAGCAGTACTTC.

V gene TRBV28 combines with J gene TRBJ1-5; TRBD1 is a possible D gene (6 bases). Germline V lookup: CDR1 MDHEN, CDR2 SYDVKM. Trimming left V 7 bases short and J 6 bases short, with 19 bases between. The CDR3 runs to 15 residues. Here the CDR3 DNA reads TGTGCCAGCATACTACAGGGCATAGTCTCTCAGCCCCAGCATTTT. Encoded protein: CASILQGIVSQPQHF.

This sequence joins TRBV7-9 and TRBJ2-1, with D uncertain. The ends were cut back, 7 bases at V and 6 bases at J, with 13 bases in the middle. The CDR3 contains 13 residues. The germline gives CDR1 SEHNR, CDR2 FQNEAQ (reference sequence). The CDR3 reads CASILLNVNEQFF. For the CDR3, the DNA is TGTGCCAGCATCCTACTAAATGTCAATGAGCAGTTCTTC.

This clone has only a few counts. The chain has TRBV4-1 and TRBJ1-1; D is uncertain. Trimming removed 3 bases from V and 6 bases from J, with 5 bases in between. The germline CDR1 and CDR2 sequences are MGHRA and YSYEKL. CDR3 length equals 11 residues. The chain's CDR3 is CASSHGPEAFF. CDR3 bases: TGCGCCAGCAGCCACGGCCCTGAAGCTTTCTTT.

V usage is TRBV5-4 and J usage is TRBJ2-2; D is undetermined. The ends were cut back, 7 bases at V and 5 bases at J, with 12 bases in the middle. Germline lookup yields CDR1 SGHNT and CDR2 YYREEE (reference sequence). The CDR3 consists of 13 residues. The chain's CDR3 is CASCPRETGELFF. CDR3 bases: TGTGCCAGCTGTCCGAGAGAGACCGGGGAGCTGTTTTTT.

V gene TRBV6-6 combines with J gene TRBJ1-1; D may be TRBD1 (5 bases). With 2 bases removed from V and 4 bases from J, the gap between germline ends came to 11 bases. The CDR3 is 14 amino acids. Germline CDR1 and CDR2: MNHNY and SVGAGI (reference sequence). CDR3 protein: CASSYESTGTEAFF. The CDR3 nucleotides are TGTGCCAGCAGTTACGAGAGTACAGGCACTGAAGCTTTCTTT.

This sequence joins TRBV4-1 and TRBJ2-7, with D tentatively TRBD1 (6 bases). Germline lookup yields CDR1 MGHRA and CDR2 YSYEKL. This CDR3 has 15 amino acids. The V and J ends lost 1 base and 3 bases respectively, with 13 bases between them. Written as DNA, the CDR3 is TGCGCCAGCAGCCAAGGCCCGGGACAATACTACGAGCAGTACTTC. Translated, it gives CASSQGPGQYYEQYF.

The V and J genes are TRBV19 and TRBJ2-1; D not certain. This CDR3 is 11 amino acids long. V dropped 3 bases and J dropped 6 bases, with 3 bases sitting between them. Germline V CDR1 and CDR2: LNHDA, SQIVND (reference sequence). The DNA for the CDR3 is TGTGCCAGTAGTATTTCCAATGAGCAGTTCTTC. Translation gives CASSISNEQFF.

The chain recombines TRBV19 with TRBJ1-5; perhaps TRBD1 as D (6 bases). CDR3 length: 15 amino acids. V was trimmed by 3 bases and J by 2 bases, leaving 11 bases between them. Germline CDR1 reads LNHDA; CDR2 reads SQIVND (reference sequence). The CDR3 sequence is CASSITGFGNQPQHF. For the CDR3, the DNA is TGTGCCAGTAGTATTACAGGGTTCGGCAATCAGCCCCAGCATTTT.

The rearrangement joins TRBV7-9 to TRBJ2-2; 7 bases are shared with TRBD1. Germline V lookup: CDR1 SEHNR, CDR2 FQNEAQ (reference sequence). With 10 bases clipped from V and 4 bases from J, the junction kept 6 bases outside the gene matches. The CDR3 contains 13 residues. As DNA, the CDR3 is TGTGCCAACCACGCAGGGGGCACCGGGGAGCTGTTTTTT. It yields the protein CANHAGGTGELFF.